The sample holds a few counts of the clone carrying this T cell receptor (beta chain). Antigen specificity is unknown. The CDR3 runs to 15 residues. V lost 3 bases and J 4 bases, leaving 12 bases between the germline ends. CDR1 is SGHDN and CDR2 is FVKESK in the germline V gene. This sample is drawn from a study of CD8 T cells in ankylosing spondylitis. Study-level points and caveats: Matched ankylosing spondylitis synovial fluid reportedly contained a significantly enriched population of disease-linked clones. Disease-linked clones proved CD8+ and comparatively uncommon in peripheral blood. Ankylosing spondylitis blood appeared to be characterized by a TCR beta motif of roughly eight highly homologous variants. In the blood and synovial fluid of reactive arthritis, some motif variants had been previously reported.

Quantitative 5'-RACE with molecular barcodes was used to make the TCR beta libraries. TCRdb passed the 5' RACE reads through MiXCR, listing each CDR3 protein once. Altogether some 130,000 distinct CDR3 sequences are present, about 15% being singletons, with the ten largest covering 30% to 35%. The sample taken for sequencing was blood, either unsorted or a sorted T cell fraction (not recorded which). The clonotype was recovered from a male donor with ankylosing spondylitis. This rearrangement joins TRBV14 to TRBJ1-4; no clear D. The CDR3 DNA reads TGTGCCAGCAGCCAGTATGGGCAGATTAATGAAAAACTGTTTTTT. The encoded protein is CASSQYGQINEKLFF.